Below, one T cell receptor (beta chain) is given with its context. This sample was taken from a study of T-cell reconstitution after alpha-beta-depleted transplantation in children. Unique molecular identifiers were incorporated into the prepared TCRbeta library. Each CDR3 protein is one row after TCRdb ran MiXCR on the PCR reads. The data contain some 590,000 distinct CDR3 sequences, 10% to 13% of them seen just once; the ten biggest clones take up roughly 4%. The CDR3 sequence is 15 residues long. Germline CDR1 is LGHNA and CDR2 is YNFKEQ. Between the trimmed V and J ends, which lost 0 bases and 4 bases, there was a span of 12 bases.

The sample in question was PBMCs from the stem cell graft donor, obtained from the stem cell graft. This TCR came from a human donor who donated a stem cell graft to a child with acute myeloid leukemia. The rearrangement uses TRBV4-2 and TRBJ1-2; no clear D. The CDR3 DNA reads TGTGCCAGCAGCCAAGATCCCTTGGACGGCTATGGCTACACCTTC. Its translation is CASSQDPLDGYGYTF.